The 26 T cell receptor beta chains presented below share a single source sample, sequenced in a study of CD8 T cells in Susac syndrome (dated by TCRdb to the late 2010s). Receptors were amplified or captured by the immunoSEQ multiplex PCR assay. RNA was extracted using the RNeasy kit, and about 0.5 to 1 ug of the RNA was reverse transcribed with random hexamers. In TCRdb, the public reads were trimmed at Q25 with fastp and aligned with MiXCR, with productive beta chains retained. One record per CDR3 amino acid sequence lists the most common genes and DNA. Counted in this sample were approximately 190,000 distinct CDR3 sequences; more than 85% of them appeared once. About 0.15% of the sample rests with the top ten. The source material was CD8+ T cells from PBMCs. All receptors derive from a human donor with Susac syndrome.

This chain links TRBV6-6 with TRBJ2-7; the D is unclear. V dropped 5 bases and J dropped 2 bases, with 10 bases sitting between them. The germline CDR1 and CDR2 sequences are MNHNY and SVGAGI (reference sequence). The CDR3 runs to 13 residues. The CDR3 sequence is CASSPDLTYEQYF. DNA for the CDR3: TGTGCCAGCAGTCCTGACTTGACCTACGAGCAGTACTTC.

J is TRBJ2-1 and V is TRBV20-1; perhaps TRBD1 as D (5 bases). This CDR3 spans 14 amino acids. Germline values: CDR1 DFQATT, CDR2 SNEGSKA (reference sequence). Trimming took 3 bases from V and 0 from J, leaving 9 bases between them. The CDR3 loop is CSASQGSSYNEQFF. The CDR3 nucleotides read TGCAGTGCTAGTCAGGGAAGCTCCTACAATGAGCAGTTCTTC.

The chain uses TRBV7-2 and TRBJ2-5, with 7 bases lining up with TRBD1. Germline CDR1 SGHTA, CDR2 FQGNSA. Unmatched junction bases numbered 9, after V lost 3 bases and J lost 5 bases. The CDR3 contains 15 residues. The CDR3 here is CASSFSGQQWETQYF. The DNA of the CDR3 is TGTGCCAGCAGCTTTTCGGGACAGCAGTGGGAGACCCAGTACTTC.

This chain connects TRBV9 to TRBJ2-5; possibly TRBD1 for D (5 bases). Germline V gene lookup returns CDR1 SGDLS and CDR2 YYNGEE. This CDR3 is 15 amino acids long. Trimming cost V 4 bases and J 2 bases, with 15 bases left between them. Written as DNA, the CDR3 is TGTGCCAGCAGCTCTGGGGCTGCCCTACAAGAGACCCAGTACTTC. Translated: CASSSGAALQETQYF.

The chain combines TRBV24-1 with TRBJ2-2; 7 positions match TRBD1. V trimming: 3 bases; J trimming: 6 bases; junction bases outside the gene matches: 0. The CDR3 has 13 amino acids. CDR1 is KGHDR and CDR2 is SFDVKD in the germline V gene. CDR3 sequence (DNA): TGTGCCACCAGTGATACAGGGGCCGGGGAGCTGTTTTTT. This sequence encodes CATSDTGAGELFF.

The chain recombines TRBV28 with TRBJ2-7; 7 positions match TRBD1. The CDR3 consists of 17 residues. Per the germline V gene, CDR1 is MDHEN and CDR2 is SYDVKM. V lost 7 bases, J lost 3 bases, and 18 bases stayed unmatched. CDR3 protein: CASTRDSADPTNYEQYF. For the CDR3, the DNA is TGTGCCAGCACCCGGGACAGTGCGGACCCGACTAACTACGAGCAGTACTTC.

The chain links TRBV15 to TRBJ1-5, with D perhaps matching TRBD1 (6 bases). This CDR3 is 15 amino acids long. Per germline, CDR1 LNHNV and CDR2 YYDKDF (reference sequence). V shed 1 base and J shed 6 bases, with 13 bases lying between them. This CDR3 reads CATSRGSGGGQPQHF. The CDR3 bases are TGTGCCACCAGCAGAGGGTCAGGAGGGGGTCAGCCCCAGCATTTT.

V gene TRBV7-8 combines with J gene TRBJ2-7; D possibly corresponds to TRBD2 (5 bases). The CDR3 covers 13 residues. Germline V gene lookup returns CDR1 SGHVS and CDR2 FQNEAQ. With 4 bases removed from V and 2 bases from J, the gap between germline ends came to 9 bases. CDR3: CASSSGRAYEQYF. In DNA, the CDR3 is TGTGCCAGCAGCTCGGGAAGGGCCTACGAGCAGTACTTC.

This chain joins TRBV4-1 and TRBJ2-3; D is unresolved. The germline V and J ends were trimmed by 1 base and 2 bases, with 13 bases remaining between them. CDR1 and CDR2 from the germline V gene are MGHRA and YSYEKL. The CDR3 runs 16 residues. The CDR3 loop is CASSQGPSRATDTQYF. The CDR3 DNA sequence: TGCGCCAGCAGCCAAGGGCCGTCGAGAGCCACAGATACGCAGTATTTT.

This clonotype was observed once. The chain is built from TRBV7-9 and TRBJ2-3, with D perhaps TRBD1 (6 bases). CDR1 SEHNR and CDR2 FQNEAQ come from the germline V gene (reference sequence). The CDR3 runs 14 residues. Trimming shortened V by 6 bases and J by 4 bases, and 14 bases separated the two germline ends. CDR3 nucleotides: TGTGCCAGCAGTTGGACAGTTGAGGCAGATACGCAGTATTTT. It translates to CASSWTVEADTQYF.

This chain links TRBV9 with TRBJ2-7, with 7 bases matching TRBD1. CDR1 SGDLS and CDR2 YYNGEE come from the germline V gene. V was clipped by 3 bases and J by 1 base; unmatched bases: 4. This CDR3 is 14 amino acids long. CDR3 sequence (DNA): TGTGCCAGCAGCGAGGGACAGTATTCCTACGAGCAGTACTTC. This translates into CASSEGQYSYEQYF.

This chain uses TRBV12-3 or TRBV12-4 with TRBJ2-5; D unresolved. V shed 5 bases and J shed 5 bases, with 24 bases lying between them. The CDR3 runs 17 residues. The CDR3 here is CASSPGGTVDGGETQYF. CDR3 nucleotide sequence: TGTGCCAGCAGTCCCGGTGGCACGGTGGACGGTGGGGAGACCCAGTACTTC.

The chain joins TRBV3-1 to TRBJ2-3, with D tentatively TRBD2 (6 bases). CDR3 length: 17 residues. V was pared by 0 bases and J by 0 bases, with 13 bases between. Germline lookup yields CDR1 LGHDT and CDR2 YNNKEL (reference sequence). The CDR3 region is CASSQDAVAVSTDTQYF. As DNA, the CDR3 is TGTGCCAGCAGCCAAGACGCGGTAGCGGTTAGCACAGATACGCAGTATTTT.

The CDR3 spells CASKVAGGLDTQYF. The CDR3 DNA is TGTGCCAGCAAGGTCGCGGGGGGCTTAGATACGCAGTATTTT. The gene calls are TRBV12-3 or TRBV12-4 and TRBJ2-3, with TRBD2 matching 8 bases. Trimming at V came to 7 bases and at J to 5 bases, leaving 8 bases not matched to a gene. The CDR3 is 14 amino acids.

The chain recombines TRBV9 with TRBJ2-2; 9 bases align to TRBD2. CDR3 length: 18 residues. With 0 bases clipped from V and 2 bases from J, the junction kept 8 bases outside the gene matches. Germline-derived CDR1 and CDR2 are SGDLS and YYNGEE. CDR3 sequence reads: CASSVGNSGSINTGELFF. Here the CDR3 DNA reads TGTGCCAGCAGCGTAGGCAATAGCGGGAGCATTAACACCGGGGAGCTGTTTTTT.

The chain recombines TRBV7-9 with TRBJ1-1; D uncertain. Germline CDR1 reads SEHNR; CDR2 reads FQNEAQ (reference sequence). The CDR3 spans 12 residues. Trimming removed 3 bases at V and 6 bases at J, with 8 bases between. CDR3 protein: CASSLGWAEAFF. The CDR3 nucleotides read TGTGCCAGCAGCTTGGGTTGGGCTGAAGCTTTCTTT.

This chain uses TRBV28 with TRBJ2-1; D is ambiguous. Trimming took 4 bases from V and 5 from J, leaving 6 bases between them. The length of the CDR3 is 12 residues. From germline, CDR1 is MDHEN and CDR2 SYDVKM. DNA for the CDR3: TGTGCCAGCAGTTCGACCAACAATGAGCAGTTCTTC. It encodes CASSSTNNEQFF.

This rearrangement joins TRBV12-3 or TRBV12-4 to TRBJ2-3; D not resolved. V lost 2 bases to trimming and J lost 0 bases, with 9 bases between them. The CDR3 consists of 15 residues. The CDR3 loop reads CASSLIGTSTDTQYF. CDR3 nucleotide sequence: TGTGCCAGCAGTTTAATTGGCACTAGCACAGATACGCAGTATTTT.

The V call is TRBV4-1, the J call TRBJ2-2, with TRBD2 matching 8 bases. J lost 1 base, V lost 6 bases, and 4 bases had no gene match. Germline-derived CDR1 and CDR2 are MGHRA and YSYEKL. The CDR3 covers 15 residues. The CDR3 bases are TGCGCCAGCAGACGAGCGGGAGTGAACACCGGGGAGCTGTTTTTT. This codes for CASRRAGVNTGELFF.

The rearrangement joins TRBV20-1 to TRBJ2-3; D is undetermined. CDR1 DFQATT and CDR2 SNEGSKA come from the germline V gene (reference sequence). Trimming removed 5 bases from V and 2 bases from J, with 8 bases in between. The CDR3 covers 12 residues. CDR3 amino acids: CSASGLTDTQYF. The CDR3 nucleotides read TGCAGTGCTTCTGGGCTCACAGATACGCAGTATTTT.

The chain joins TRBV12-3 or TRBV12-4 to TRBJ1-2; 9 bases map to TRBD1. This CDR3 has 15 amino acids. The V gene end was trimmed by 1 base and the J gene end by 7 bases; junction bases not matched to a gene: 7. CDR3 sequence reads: CASSLGWGQGGGYTF. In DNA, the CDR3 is TGTGCCAGCAGTTTAGGCTGGGGACAGGGTGGTGGCTACACCTTC.

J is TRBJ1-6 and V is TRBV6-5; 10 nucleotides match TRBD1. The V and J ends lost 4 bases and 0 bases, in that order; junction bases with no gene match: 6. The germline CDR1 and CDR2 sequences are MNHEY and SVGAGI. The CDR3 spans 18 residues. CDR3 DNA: TGTGCCAGCAGTTCATCCGGGACAGGGGTCTCCTATAATTCACCCCTCCACTTT. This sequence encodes CASSSSGTGVSYNSPLHF.

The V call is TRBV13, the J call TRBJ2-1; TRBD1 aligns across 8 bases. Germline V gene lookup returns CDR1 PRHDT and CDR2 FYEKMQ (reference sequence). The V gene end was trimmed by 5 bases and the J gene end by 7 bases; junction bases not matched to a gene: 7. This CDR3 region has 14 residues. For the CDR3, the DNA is TGTGCCAGCAGCAACAGGGGGTGGGGGAATGAGCAGTTCTTC. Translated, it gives CASSNRGWGNEQFF. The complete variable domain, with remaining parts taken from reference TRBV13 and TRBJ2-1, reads AAGVIQSPRHLIKEKRETATLKCYPIPRHDTVYWYQQGPGQDPQFLISFYEKMQSDKGSIPDRFSAQQFSDYHSELNMSSLELGDSALYFCASSNRGWGNEQFFGPGTRLTVL.

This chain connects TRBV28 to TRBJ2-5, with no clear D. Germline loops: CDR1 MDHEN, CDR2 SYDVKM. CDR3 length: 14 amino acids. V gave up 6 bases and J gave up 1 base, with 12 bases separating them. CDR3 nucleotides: TGTGCCAGCAGGTCACATCGCATCCAAGAGACCCAGTACTTC. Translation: CASRSHRIQETQYF.

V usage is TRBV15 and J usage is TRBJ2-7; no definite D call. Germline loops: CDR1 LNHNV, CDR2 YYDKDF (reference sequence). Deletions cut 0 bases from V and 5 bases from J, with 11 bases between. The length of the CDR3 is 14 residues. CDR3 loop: CATSRDEGRDEQYF. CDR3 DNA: TGTGCCACCAGCAGAGACGAAGGGCGTGACGAGCAGTACTTC.

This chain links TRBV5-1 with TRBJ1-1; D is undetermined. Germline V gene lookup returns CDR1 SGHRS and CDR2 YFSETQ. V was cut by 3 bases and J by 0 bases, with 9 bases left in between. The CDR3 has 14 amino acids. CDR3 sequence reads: CASSYLNLNTEAFF. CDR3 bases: TGCGCCAGCAGCTACCTCAACCTGAACACTGAAGCTTTCTTT.